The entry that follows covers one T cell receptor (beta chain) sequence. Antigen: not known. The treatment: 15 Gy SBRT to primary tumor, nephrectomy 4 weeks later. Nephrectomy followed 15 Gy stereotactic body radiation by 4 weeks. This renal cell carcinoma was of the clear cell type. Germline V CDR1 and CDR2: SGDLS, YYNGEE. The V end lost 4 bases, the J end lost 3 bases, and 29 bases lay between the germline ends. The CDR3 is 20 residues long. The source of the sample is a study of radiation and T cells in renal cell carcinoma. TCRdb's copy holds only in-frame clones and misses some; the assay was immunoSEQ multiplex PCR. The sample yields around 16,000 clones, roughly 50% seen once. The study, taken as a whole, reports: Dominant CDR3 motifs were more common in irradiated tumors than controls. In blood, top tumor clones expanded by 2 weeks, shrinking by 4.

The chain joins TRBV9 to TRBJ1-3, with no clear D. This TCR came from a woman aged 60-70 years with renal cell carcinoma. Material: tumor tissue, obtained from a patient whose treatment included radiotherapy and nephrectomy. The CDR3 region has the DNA TGTGCCAGCAGCCCCCGCCTTGGACCTTGGACGGACTCGTATGGAAACACCATATATTTT. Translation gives CASSPRLGPWTDSYGNTIYF. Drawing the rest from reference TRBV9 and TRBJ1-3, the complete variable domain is DSGVTQTPKHLITATGQRVTLRCSPRSGDLSVYWYQQSLDQGLQFLIQYYNGEERAKGNILERFSAQQFPDLHSELNLSSLELGDSALYFCASSPRLGPWTDSYGNTIYFGEGSWLTVV.